This entry concerns a single T cell receptor beta chain. No antigen is known for it. There are no base qualities to consult, and no much larger clone falls within one base. This sample is part of a study of blood T cell repertoires in COVID-19 (dated by TCRdb to about 2020). For the study in its entirety: Collaborator samples came from the United States, Italy and Spain and covered acute and convalescent phases of COVID-19. The material from the prospective study consisted of cDNA or gDNA derived from T cells, B-cell-depleted T cells, or PBMCs. Subjects who had been exposed to COVID-19, were actively infected with it, or had recovered from it provided the deeply sampled blood TCRbeta repertoires that made up the dataset. The repertoires were released in a freely available public database intended as a resource for research on the immune response to SARS-CoV-2. The samples were drawn from the first 160 participants of the ongoing ImmuneRACE study and from more than 1,000 subjects provided by 6 global collaborators. The sample metadata nearly always contained a de-identified subject ID, COVID-19 status, age in years and sex. Where available, HLA class I and class II types were taken from metadata supplied by the sample provider and were not determined by assay-based typing.

Broader findings and caveats from the paper: Clinical and demographic metadata were provided uncurated, with the amount varying by source and participant.

Based on the germline V gene, the CDR1 and CDR2 sequences are LGHNA and YNFKEQ. V gives up 4 bases and J gives up 0 bases, and the segment between their germline ends measures 16 bases. The CDR3 measures 16 amino acids from cysteine to phenylalanine. Only the CDR3 DNA is retained, 48 bases long and in frame from the first base. Whole blood was collected in K2EDTA tubes by collaborating institutions according to the institutions' own protocols. For TCRbeta analysis, collaborators shipped samples in one of three forms: frozen whole blood, isolated PBMCs, or DNA extracted from either of those sample types. TCRbeta CDR3 regions were amplified from genomic DNA by means of the immunoSEQ Assay, a bias-controlled multiplex PCR. Processing in the source paper ran as follows. The number of nucleated cells in each sample was estimated by amplification of reference gene primers within the assay. Sequence reads were collapsed and filtered to measure the absolute abundance of every unique TCRbeta CDR3 rearrangement. For each sample, productive Simpson clonality was calculated as the square root of Simpson's diversity index across productive rearrangements. TCRdb provides this immuneACCESS table in a form limited to in-frame rearrangements. Some clones are lacking; in checked studies, under half of them reflect an unresolved V gene, and why the rest are absent is not known. That table is the source of V, J and clone size, and D and trimming were worked out from the DNA. This sample has under 50,000 clones in its table, and roughly 87% of those were observed once. The ten most abundant clones make up roughly a sixth of the sample.

The TCR comes from a man aged 70 or older with active COVID-19. The V and J segments used are TRBV4-2 and TRBJ2-7; a weak D assignment points to TRBD1 (5 bases agree). Sequenced: peripheral blood. Read as DNA, the sequence is TGTGCCAGCAGCCGAGAAGGGGCAGCAAGCTCCTACGAGCAGTACTTC. Its translation is CASSREGAASSYEQYF.